This record looks at one T cell receptor beta chain sequence and its context. Its cognate antigen is unknown. Between the trimmed V and J ends, which lost 0 bases and 0 bases, there was a span of 9 bases. Germline V CDR1 and CDR2: SGHRS, YFSETQ. The CDR3 is 15 amino acids. This entry belongs to a study of T cell responses to AZD1222 COVID-19 vaccine. The study, taken as a whole, reports: Repertoires were collected only later (after the peak T cell response had occurred). It should be noted that donors were predominantly white British and more often female, and clonal diversity was possibly underestimated.

TCRdb's table, derived via immunoSEQ multiplex PCR, lists solely in-frame clones and lacks some. Altogether 90,000 to 110,000 clones are present, roughly 88% being singletons, with the ten largest covering 9.5% to 15%. The sample in question was peripheral blood, obtained on day 0 of MenACWY control vaccination. The receptor was isolated from an adult in good health. This chain connects TRBV5-1 to TRBJ1-2, with a weak D call TRBD1 (5 bases). The CDR3 is CASSLVGDANYGYTF. In DNA form, the CDR3 reads TGCGCCAGCAGCTTGGTGGGGGACGCTAACTATGGCTACACCTTC. Combining the CDR3 with reference TRBV5-1 and TRBJ1-2 gives the whole variable domain KAGVTQTPRYLIKTRGQQVTLSCSPISGHRSVSWYQQTPGQGLQFLFEYFSETQRNKGNFPGRFSGRQFSNSRSEMNVSTLELGDSALYLCASSLVGDANYGYTFGSGTRLTVV.